This TCR beta chain was sequenced for a study of shared clonotypes between healthy human individuals. Study-wide points: Tissue TCR repertoires likely differ from these blood-only repertoires.

Remarks on this clone: Its matching antigen is unknown.

Libraries were prepared by immunoSEQ multiplex PCR; TCRdb keeps only in-frame clonotypes and omits some of them. Of about 2.4 million clones listed, approximately 93% were seen once; the top ten hold 0.36%. Looked up from germline, CDR1 is MGHDK and CDR2 is SYGVNS. This CDR3 region has 15 residues. V shed 4 bases, J shed 4 bases, and the junction held 7 bases outside the gene matches. The source material was naive CD4+ T cells from PBMCs. Subset defined: CD45RA+ positively selected. This chain connects TRBV25-1 to TRBJ2-7; 10 nucleotides agree with TRBD1. The sequence was collected from a man aged 18 to 35 in good health. Some clones in this sample may be carry-over from other donors' samples. The CDR3 coding sequence is TGTGCCAGCAGTGGCCGGGACAGGGGATCATACGAGCAGTACTTC. This sequence encodes CASSGRDRGSYEQYF.